This TCR beta chain was sequenced for a study of beta chain features in type 1 diabetes. Regarding the study as a whole: Significant though moderate, a shortening of TCRB CDR3s appeared in all four CD4+ subsets of Type 1 diabetes patients.

Per the germline V gene, CDR1 is SGHRS and CDR2 is YFSETQ. Trimming took 4 bases from V and 2 from J; bases not matched to a gene: 1. CDR3 length equals 14 residues. In the case of this clone: Its specificity is unknown.

Expressed TCRB transcripts got sequenced, as all isolated RNA was reverse transcribed. Measured with immunoSEQ multiplex PCR; TCRdb has only the in-frame clones, and not every one. The sample has 300,000 or so clones; roughly an eighth are singletons. The sequence derives from a man aged 30-40 years with type 1 diabetes. The rearrangement uses TRBV5-1 and TRBJ1-4; 8 nucleotides agree with TRBD1. Sequencing was carried out using naive CD4+ T cells from blood. Written as DNA, the CDR3 is TGCGCCAGCAGCCGGGACAGGACTAATGAAAAACTGTTTTTT. As protein: CASSRDRTNEKLFF. The whole variable domain, remainder taken from reference TRBV5-1 and TRBJ1-4, is KAGVTQTPRYLIKTRGQQVTLSCSPISGHRSVSWYQQTPGQGLQFLFEYFSETQRNKGNFPGRFSGRQFSNSRSEMNVSTLELGDSALYLCASSRDRTNEKLFFGSGTQLSVL.